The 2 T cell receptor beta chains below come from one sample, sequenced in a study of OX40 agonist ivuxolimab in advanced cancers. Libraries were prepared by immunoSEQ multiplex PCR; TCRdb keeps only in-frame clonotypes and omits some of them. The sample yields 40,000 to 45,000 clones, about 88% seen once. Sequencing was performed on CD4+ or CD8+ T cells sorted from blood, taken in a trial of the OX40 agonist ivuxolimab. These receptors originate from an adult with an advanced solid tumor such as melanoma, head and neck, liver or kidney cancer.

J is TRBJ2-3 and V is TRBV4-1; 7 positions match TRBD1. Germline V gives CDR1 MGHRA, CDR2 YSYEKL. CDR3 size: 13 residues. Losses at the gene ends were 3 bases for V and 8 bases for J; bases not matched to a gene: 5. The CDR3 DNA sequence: TGCGCCAGCAGCCAGCCCGACAGGGCTACGCAGTATTTT. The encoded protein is CASSQPDRATQYF.

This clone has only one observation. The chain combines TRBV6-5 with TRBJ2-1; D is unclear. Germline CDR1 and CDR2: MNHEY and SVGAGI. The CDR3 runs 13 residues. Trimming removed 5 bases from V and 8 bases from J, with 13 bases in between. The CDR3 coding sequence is TGTGCCAGCAGTGAACCCGACGGCGATGAGCAGTTCTTC. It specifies CASSEPDGDEQFF.